This T cell receptor beta chain was captured by sequencing in a study of response to subunit inactivated influenza vaccine. The germline V and J ends were trimmed by 2 bases and 5 bases, with 10 bases remaining between them. This CDR3 is built from 12 residues. Germline V gives CDR1 DFQATT, CDR2 SNEGSKA (reference sequence). TCRdb fed the RT-PCR reads into MiXCR, producing one record per CDR3 protein. The table records approximately 530,000 distinct CDR3 sequences, more than 7% of them present only once. There are a few counts of this clonotype. The TCR sequence derives from a man in his fifties or sixties who received an inactivated influenza vaccine. The sample consisted of PBMCs from blood, taken around 25 months after vaccination. The J gene is TRBJ2-7, the V gene TRBV20-1; D is ambiguous. The CDR3: CSARQVLDEQYF. The CDR3 DNA follows: TGCAGTGCTAGACAGGTCCTGGACGAGCAGTACTTC.